The 21 T cell receptor beta chains reported below all come from one sample, sequenced in a study of post-analysis software for immune sequencing data (dated by TCRdb to 2015 to 2017). On the study overall, not on this receptor specifically: Significantly higher frequencies in patients than in controls were found for roughly 5 TRBV segments, including TRBV5-6, TRBV5-1 and TRBV20-1.

The method behind the library was PCR. Data came from an Illumina HiSeq 2500. To reduce PCR and sequencing biases, unique molecular identifiers were incorporated into the TCR beta cDNA libraries. TCRdb reprocessing: public reads trimmed at Q25 with fastp, clones called with MiXCR, in-frame beta chains kept. Identical CDR3 protein sequences are pooled into one entry, listed with their most common genes and DNA. Present in this sample are approximately 730,000 distinct CDR3 sequences, around 46% of which were seen just once. The ten largest clones capture over 4.5% of the sample. Their antigens are not known. Sequencing was done on a sample of blood. The receptors were gathered from a girl under 18 with multiple sclerosis.

The chain links TRBV10-3 to TRBJ1-5; no definite D call. The germline V and J ends were trimmed by 5 bases and 3 bases, with 11 bases remaining between them. The CDR3 covers 14 residues. CDR1 ENHRY and CDR2 SYGVKD come from the germline V gene. The CDR3: CAISSPENNQPQHF. Here the CDR3 DNA reads TGTGCCATCAGTAGCCCTGAAAACAATCAGCCCCAGCATTTT.

Written as DNA, the CDR3 is TGTGCCAGCAGTTTAGGATTGGGGGATGAAAAACTGTTTTTT. Its protein product is CASSLGLGDEKLFF. The rearrangement uses TRBV12-3 or TRBV12-4 and TRBJ1-4; tentative D call: TRBD1 (5 bases). This CDR3 is 14 amino acids long. Trimming stripped 1 base from V and 6 bases from J, with 9 bases between.

The J gene is TRBJ2-1, the V gene TRBV4-1, with TRBD1 matching 10 bases. The V gene end was trimmed by 4 bases and the J gene end by 2 bases; junction bases not matched to a gene: 8. Looked up from germline, CDR1 is MGHRA and CDR2 is YSYEKL. This CDR3 is built from 17 residues. The CDR3 sequence is CASSRSSGTGAYNEQFF. The DNA of the CDR3 is TGCGCCAGCAGCCGCTCATCCGGGACAGGGGCCTACAATGAGCAGTTCTTC.

The chain has TRBV20-1 and TRBJ2-5; D gene uncertain. V was shortened by 3 bases and J by 9 bases, with 17 bases between the two germline ends. The CDR3 is made up of 13 amino acids. Germline CDR1 is DFQATT and CDR2 is SNEGSKA (reference sequence). The CDR3: CSASGRANEAQYF. In DNA, the CDR3 is TGCAGTGCTAGCGGTCGAGCGAATGAGGCCCAGTACTTC.

This chain links TRBV12-3 or TRBV12-4 with TRBJ2-7, with 7 positions matching TRBD1. J was trimmed by 3 bases and V by 8 bases; bases with no gene match: 13. This CDR3 contains 15 residues. In DNA form, the CDR3 reads TGTGCCAGCCGATTCATAGGGGGCCGGGGCTACGAGCAGTACTTC. Its translation: CASRFIGGRGYEQYF.

The chain joins TRBV10-1 to TRBJ1-2; 8 nucleotides align to TRBD1. Germline V lookup: CDR1 WNHNN, CDR2 SYGVQD (reference sequence). V gave up 2 bases and J gave up 8 bases; unmatched junction bases: 13. The CDR3 length is 16 residues. CDR3 in amino acids: CASSEPIDRGIGGYTF. The CDR3 DNA is TGCGCCAGCAGTGAGCCAATAGACAGGGGAATTGGAGGCTACACCTTC.

This chain links TRBV20-1 with TRBJ1-2, with D possibly being TRBD1 (6 bases). Looked up from germline, CDR1 is DFQATT and CDR2 is SNEGSKA (reference sequence). This CDR3 contains 12 residues. V dropped 3 bases and J dropped 6 bases, with 11 bases sitting between them. In DNA, the CDR3 is TGCAGTGCTAGGGGGGACACCAATGGCTACACCTTC. It codes for CSARGDTNGYTF.

The chain links TRBV12-3 or TRBV12-4 to TRBJ2-7; no reliable D call. V was trimmed by 6 bases and J by 5 bases, leaving 17 bases between them. The CDR3 spans 14 residues. CDR3: CASSRGVLSDEQYF. Here the CDR3 DNA reads TGTGCCAGCAGCCGCGGTGTGTTATCAGACGAGCAGTACTTC.

The gene calls are TRBV6-6 and TRBJ1-1; 7 nucleotides agree with TRBD1. CDR1 and CDR2 from the germline V gene are MNHNY and SVGAGI (reference sequence). Trimming took 7 bases from V and 4 from J; bases not matched to a gene: 9. The CDR3 has 14 residues. CDR3 nucleotides: TGTGCCAGCACTACACAGGGGCCAGGCACTGAAGCTTTCTTT. Its protein is CASTTQGPGTEAFF.

This sequence joins TRBV7-9 and TRBJ1-1; D not certain. This CDR3 comprises 13 residues. The germline V gene encodes CDR1 SEHNR and CDR2 FQNEAQ (reference sequence). V dropped 3 bases and J dropped 6 bases, with 11 bases sitting between them. The CDR3 sequence is CASSLGNRAEAFF. CDR3 nucleotides: TGTGCCAGCAGCTTGGGAAACCGCGCTGAAGCTTTCTTT.

The genes are TRBV28 and TRBJ2-7, with D unclear. In germline, CDR1 is MDHEN, CDR2 SYDVKM. The CDR3 totals 12 residues. Trimming took 6 bases from V and 7 from J, leaving 13 bases between them. Written as DNA, the CDR3 is TGTGCCAGCAGGACCCGTTCGTGGGAGCAGTACTTC. This gives the protein CASRTRSWEQYF.

About this clonotype: The germline gene is not matched at one end of the junction; a read error may be the cause. The chain employs TRBV10-3 and TRBJ1-2, with D unresolved. The germline gives CDR1 ENHRY, CDR2 SYGVKD. This CDR3 is built from 11 residues. DNA of the CDR3: TGTGCCGTCAGTGCCGGAGGGGGCTACACCTTC. Encoded protein: CAVSAGGGYTF.

The chain couples TRBV7-9 to TRBJ2-1, with a tentative D call TRBD2 (6 bases). Germline assignment: CDR1 SEHNR and CDR2 FQNEAQ (reference sequence). This CDR3 is 13 amino acids long. Deletions cut 2 bases from V and 10 bases from J, with 12 bases between. The CDR3 DNA follows: TGTGCCAGCAGCTTACCGGGAGCCGGGGAGCAGTTCTTC. Translated, it gives CASSLPGAGEQFF. Filled out from reference TRBV7-9 and TRBJ2-1, the complete variable domain reads DTGVSQNPRHKITKRGQNVTFRCDPISEHNRLYWYRQTLGQGPEFLTYFQNEAQLEKSRLLSDRFSAERPKGSFSTLEIQRTEQGDSAMYLCASSLPGAGEQFFGPGTRLTVL.

V and J are TRBV20-1 and TRBJ2-7; 7 nucleotides match TRBD2. CDR1 is DFQATT, CDR2 SNEGSKA, per germline (reference sequence). The J segment lost 5 bases and the V segment lost 5 bases, leaving 15 bases of the junction unmatched. The length of the CDR3 is 15 residues. The CDR3 DNA follows: TGCAGTGCTCTACGACGGGAGGCTTTATTCGACGAGCAGTACTTC. Amino acid sequence: CSALRREALFDEQYF.

The chain uses TRBV7-8 and TRBJ2-7; D may match TRBD1 or TRBD2 (6 bases each). This CDR3 has 15 amino acids. Germline lookup yields CDR1 SGHVS and CDR2 FQNEAQ. V was shortened by 4 bases and J by 5 bases, with 18 bases between the two germline ends. The DNA for the CDR3 is TGTGCCAGCAGCTCCACGAGTGGGGGGCACGACGAGCAGTACTTC. It specifies CASSSTSGGHDEQYF.

This clonotype has just a few counts. The chain carries TRBV29-1 and TRBJ1-2; the D is unclear. CDR3 size: 15 residues. Looked up from germline, CDR1 is SQVTM and CDR2 is ANQGSEA. V lost 0 bases to trimming and J lost 4 bases, with 15 bases between them. CDR3 region: CSVEDTVGKGYGYTF. The CDR3 bases are TGCAGCGTTGAAGACACAGTGGGGAAAGGCTATGGCTACACCTTC. Drawing the rest from reference TRBV29-1 and TRBJ1-2, the complete variable domain is SAVISQKPSRDICQRGTSLTIQCQVDSQVTMMFWYRQQPGQSLTLIATANQGSEATYESGFVIDKFPISRPNLTFSTLTVSNMSPEDSSIYLCSVEDTVGKGYGYTFGSGTRLTVV.

The V call is TRBV20-1, the J call TRBJ1-2; no reliable D call. The CDR3 runs to 10 residues. V dropped 0 bases and J dropped 8 bases, with 4 bases sitting between them. The V gene's germline CDR1 is DFQATT and CDR2 SNEGSKA (reference sequence). The CDR3: CSARENGYTF. Here the CDR3 DNA reads TGCAGTGCTAGAGAGAACGGCTACACCTTC.

There are a few counts of this clonotype. The chain joins TRBV12-3 or TRBV12-4 to TRBJ2-4; TRBD2 agrees at 10 bases. V was pared by 5 bases and J by 6 bases, with 7 bases of the junction left unmatched. The CDR3 contains 15 residues. In nucleotides, the CDR3 is TGTGCCAGCAGTGGAGCGGGAGGGCGAAGAAACATTCAGTACTTC. As protein: CASSGAGGRRNIQYF.

This clonotype was seen only a few times. The genes are TRBV2 and TRBJ2-4; D unresolved. The ends were cut back, 4 bases at V and 0 bases at J, with 10 bases in the middle. CDR1 SNHLY and CDR2 FYNNEI come from the germline V gene. This CDR3 is 15 amino acids long. The CDR3 coding sequence is TGTGCCAGCAGTGTTGTGGGTGTAGCCAAAAACATTCAGTACTTC. Translating it yields CASSVVGVAKNIQYF.

This clonotype was seen more than once but under ten times. The genes are TRBV29-1 and TRBJ2-3; 9 bases are a match to TRBD1. CDR1 is SQVTM and CDR2 is ANQGSEA in the germline V gene. Losses at the gene ends were 1 base for V and 0 bases for J; bases not matched to a gene: 5. The CDR3 totals 16 residues. CDR3 in amino acids: CSVEAWDRASTDTQYF. In DNA form, the CDR3 reads TGCAGCGTTGAAGCGTGGGACAGGGCTAGCACAGATACGCAGTATTTT.

This clonotype was counted between two and nine times. An end of the junction differs from the germline gene, which may be a read error. The chain is built from TRBV7-7 and TRBJ2-5; D remains unclear. Germline values: CDR1 SSHAT, CDR2 FNYEAQ (reference sequence). The CDR3 is made up of 15 amino acids. CDR3 in amino acids: CASSLDHSLQETQYF. CDR3 DNA: TGTGCTAGCAGCTTGGATCATAGTTTGCAAGAGACCCAGTACTTC.